This T cell receptor beta chain was recorded in a study of breast tumors, draining lymph nodes, adjacent tissues. The lymph nodes were axillary draining lymph nodes from breast cancer patients. Whole-study results and caveats: That most tumor T cells come from lymph nodes remained unproven.

TCRdb reprocessed the multiplex PCR reads with MiXCR, giving one entry per CDR3 protein. The data contain more than 250,000 distinct CDR3 sequences, 30% of them singletons. This clonotype was seen a handful of times. Antigen specificity is unknown. Mismatch with germline at one junction end may stem from a read error. CDR1 is SGHDT and CDR2 is YYEEEE in the germline V gene. The CDR3 runs to 11 residues. This chain joins TRBV5-6 and TRBJ2-1, with no clear D. Sequencing used axillary lymph node tissue. The TCR comes from a female donor with breast cancer. Some clones in this sample may be carry-over from other donors' samples. The CDR3 bases are TGTGCCAGCGTTTTTGGTACTGAGCAGTCCTTC. Translated, it gives CASVFGTEQSF.